This TCR beta chain appears in the sequencing data of a study of blood T cell repertoires in COVID-19. Measured with immunoSEQ multiplex PCR; TCRdb has only the in-frame clones, and not every one. The repertoire holds about 230,000 clones, with 75% to 90% as singletons. V was pared by 4 bases and J by 1 base, with 11 bases between. CDR3 size: 14 residues. Germline V gives CDR1 SGHTS, CDR2 YDEGEE. The clonotype originates from a woman in her 70s with active or convalescent COVID-19. Material: peripheral blood. V and J are TRBV5-8 and TRBJ1-1; D may be TRBD1 (5 bases). The CDR3 nucleotides are TGTGCCAGCAGCGCGCGACAGAGGAACACTGAAGCTTTCTTT. Translating it yields CASSARQRNTEAFF. The complete variable domain, with remaining parts taken from reference TRBV5-8 and TRBJ1-1, reads EAGVTQSPTHLIKTRGQQATLRCSPISGHTSVYWYQQALGLGLQFLLWYDEGEERNRGNFPPRFSGRQFPNYSSELNVNALELEDSALYLCASSARQRNTEAFFGQGTRLTVV.